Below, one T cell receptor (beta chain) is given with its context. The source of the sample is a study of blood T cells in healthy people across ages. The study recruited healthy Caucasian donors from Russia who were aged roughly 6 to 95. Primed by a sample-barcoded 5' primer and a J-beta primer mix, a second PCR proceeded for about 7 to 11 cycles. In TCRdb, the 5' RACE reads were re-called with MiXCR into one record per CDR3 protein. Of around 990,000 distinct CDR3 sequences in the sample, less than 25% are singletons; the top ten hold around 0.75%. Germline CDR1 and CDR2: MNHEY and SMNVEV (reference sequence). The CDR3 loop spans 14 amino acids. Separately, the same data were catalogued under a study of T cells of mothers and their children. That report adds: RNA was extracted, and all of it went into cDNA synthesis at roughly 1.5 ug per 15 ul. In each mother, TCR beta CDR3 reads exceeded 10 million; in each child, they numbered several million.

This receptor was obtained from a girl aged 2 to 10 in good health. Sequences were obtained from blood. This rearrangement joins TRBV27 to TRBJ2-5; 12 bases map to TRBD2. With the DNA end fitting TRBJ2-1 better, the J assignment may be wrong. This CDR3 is CASRLAGESNEQFF. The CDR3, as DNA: TGTGCCAGCCGACTAGCGGGAGAAAGCAATGAGCAGTTCTTC.